This T cell receptor beta chain was found in a study of T cell responses to AZD1222 COVID-19 vaccine. Study-wide points: The number of AZD1222 recipients seropositive at baseline was only five or six. The study reported that nearly half of spike-specific TCRs target unmutated variant regions. CD4 TCRs linked to vaccination spanned spike, dominating at 160-218 and 743-854.

With regard to this clone: Its specificity is unknown.

Trimming pared 4 bases from V and 7 bases from J, leaving 13 bases between. The CDR3 contains 13 residues. Data came from immunoSEQ multiplex PCR; TCRdb stores just in-frame clones and leaves some out. Of more than 110,000 clones in the sample, about 92% were seen once. This sample comprised peripheral blood, obtained 28 days after the second AZD1222 dose. The chain uses TRBV12-3 or TRBV12-4 and TRBJ1-2; D is possibly TRBD1 (6 bases). This receptor was identified in an adult who received the AZD1222 COVID-19 vaccine. The CDR3 DNA reads as TGTGCCAGCAGTTCTAGACAGGTAGCTGGCTACACCTTC. It codes for CASSSRQVAGYTF.